This T cell receptor (beta chain) was recovered during a study of T cells in Graves' hyperthyroidism and ophthalmopathy. CDR3 length: 16 amino acids. Germline CDR1 and CDR2: SGHRS and YFSETQ. TCR beta CDR3 regions were amplified from RNA. With the HTBI primer set, the TCR CDR3 went through a first round of RT-PCR. A single record per CDR3 protein comes from TCRdb applying MiXCR to the multiplex PCR reads. The profile shows around 580,000 distinct CDR3 sequences, about 45% of them singletons. The sample was peripheral blood or thyroid tissue (not recorded which). The chain couples TRBV5-1 to TRBJ2-7; 7 bases are a match to TRBD2. Gene TRBJ2-1 matches the end of the DNA better, so the J call may be wrong. This clonotype was sampled from a woman aged 18-29 years with Graves' hyperthyroidism. In DNA form, the CDR3 reads TGCGCCAGCAGTGAATTGAGCGGGATTCGTTACAATGAGCAGTTCTTC. Translation gives CASSELSGIRYNEQFF.